These 28 T cell receptor beta chains were all obtained from the same sample, sequenced in a study of OX40 agonist ivuxolimab in advanced cancers. TCRdb's copy holds only in-frame clones and misses some; the assay was immunoSEQ multiplex PCR. The sample carries about 62,000 clones, roughly 82% recorded once. The sample in question was CD4+ or CD8+ T cells sorted from blood, obtained in a trial of the OX40 agonist ivuxolimab. These receptors were collected from an adult with an advanced solid tumor such as melanoma, head and neck, liver or kidney cancer.

The chain carries TRBV5-8 and TRBJ1-4, with TRBD1 identical over 10 bases. CDR1 SGHTS and CDR2 YDEGEE come from the germline V gene. The CDR3 is made up of 16 amino acids. V was clipped by 4 bases and J by 4 bases; unmatched bases: 7. CDR3 DNA sequence: TGTGCCAGCAGCGCGGGACAGGGGTGGAATAATGAAAAACTGTTTTTT. Translated, it gives CASSAGQGWNNEKLFF.

The chain has TRBV5-1 and TRBJ2-5, with TRBD1 matching 8 bases. The closer fit of TRBJ2-7 to the DNA end suggests the J call may be wrong. The germline CDR1 and CDR2 sequences are SGHRS and YFSETQ. The CDR3 is 14 amino acids. DNA for the CDR3: TGCGCCAGCAGCTTGGGACAGGGGATCAACGAGCAGTACTTC. Its protein is CASSLGQGINEQYF.

This clone was picked up one time. The chain joins TRBV5-1 to TRBJ2-5, with a weak D call TRBD2 (5 bases). Trimming took off 3 bases at V and 2 bases at J, with 14 bases between the two ends. This CDR3 has 15 residues. The V gene's germline CDR1 is SGHRS and CDR2 YFSETQ. The CDR3 loop is CASSYQNSAQETQYF. The CDR3 coding sequence is TGCGCCAGCAGCTACCAAAATAGCGCGCAAGAGACCCAGTACTTC.

The gene calls are TRBV12-1 and TRBJ2-5; the table assigns TRBD2, which was not confirmed against the DNA. TRBV12-1 is given as a pseudogene. CDR3 length: 20 residues. This chain's CDR3 is CASSPPGGGLAGDYPETQYF. CDR3 nucleotide sequence: TGTGCCAGCAGCCCCCCGGGGGGCGGACTAGCGGGGGATTATCCAGAGACCCAGTACTTC.

The count of this clone is one. The gene calls are TRBV18 and TRBJ2-5; TRBD2 agrees at 11 bases. The CDR3 has 14 residues. The V gene's germline CDR1 is KGHSH and CDR2 LQKENI. V gave up 3 bases and J gave up 3 bases; unmatched junction bases: 0. This chain's CDR3 is CASSPTSGEETQYF. CDR3 sequence (DNA): TGTGCCAGCTCACCGACTAGCGGGGAAGAGACCCAGTACTTC.

The chain joins TRBV4-1 to TRBJ1-5; D remains ambiguous. Germline loops: CDR1 MGHRA, CDR2 YSYEKL. Between the trimmed V and J ends, which lost 4 bases and 8 bases, there was a span of 18 bases. The CDR3 runs to 15 residues. CDR3 loop: CASSRGQGPSEPQHF. DNA of the CDR3: TGCGCCAGCAGCCGTGGCCAAGGGCCTTCAGAGCCCCAGCATTTT.

J is TRBJ2-1 and V is TRBV7-6, with D unclear. V dropped 5 bases and J dropped 8 bases, with 13 bases sitting between them. The germline CDR1 and CDR2 sequences are SGHVS and FNYEAQ. The CDR3 loop spans 13 amino acids. In nucleotides, the CDR3 is TGTGCCAGCAGCCCCTCTTCCATCCATGAGCAGTTCTTC. This gives the protein CASSPSSIHEQFF.

This chain links TRBV18 with TRBJ2-3; 7 nucleotides match TRBD2. This CDR3 region has 14 residues. V lost 3 bases to trimming and J lost 1 base; unmatched junction nucleotides: 1. Germline CDR1 is KGHSH and CDR2 is LQKENI. CDR3 in amino acids: CASSPGGGTDTQYF. CDR3 bases: TGTGCCAGCTCACCGGGAGGGGGCACAGATACGCAGTATTTT.

The V gene is TRBV2, the J gene TRBJ2-3; D remains ambiguous. CDR1 and CDR2 (germline): SNHLY, FYNNEI. The V end was cut by 6 bases, the J end by 2 bases, with 6 bases between. The CDR3 is 12 residues long. CDR3 DNA: TGTGCCAGCAGCCTTCCCACAGATACGCAGTATTTT. Protein sequence: CASSLPTDTQYF. Drawing the rest from reference TRBV2 and TRBJ2-3, the complete variable domain is EPEVTQTPSHQVTQMGQEVILRCVPISNHLYFYWYRQILGQKVEFLVSFYNNEISEKSEIFDDQFSVERPDGSNFTLKIRSTKLEDSAMYFCASSLPTDTQYFGPGTRLTVL.

A few counts support this clone. V and J are TRBV10-3 and TRBJ1-5, with a tentative D call TRBD1 (5 bases). Germline CDR1 reads ENHRY; CDR2 reads SYGVKD. This CDR3 is 14 amino acids long. V lost 3 bases and J 6 bases, leaving 12 bases between the germline ends. CDR3 coding DNA: TGTGCCATCAGTGATTATGGGGGGAGTCAGCCCCAGCATTTT. As protein: CAISDYGGSQPQHF.

This rearrangement joins TRBV19 to TRBJ2-7, with a possible D match to TRBD1 (5 bases). The V end was cut by 5 bases, the J end by 5 bases, with 13 bases between. This CDR3 is 13 amino acids long. Per the germline V gene, CDR1 is LNHDA and CDR2 is SQIVND (reference sequence). CDR3 loop: CASSAYKGNEQYF. The CDR3 DNA is TGTGCCAGTAGTGCTTATAAGGGGAACGAGCAGTACTTC.

This sequence joins TRBV5-8 and TRBJ1-2; no reliable D call. The ends were cut back, 3 bases at V and 5 bases at J, with 20 bases in the middle. Germline V gives CDR1 SGHTS, CDR2 YDEGEE. The CDR3 spans 16 residues. The CDR3 protein is CASSSFTSGTLYGYTF. In nucleotides, the CDR3 is TGTGCCAGCAGCTCTTTCACGTCAGGCACCCTGTATGGCTACACCTTC.

The chain carries TRBV5-8 and TRBJ1-5; D might be TRBD1 (6 bases). V was shortened by 1 base and J by 1 base, with 9 bases between the two germline ends. This CDR3 comprises 15 residues. CDR1 SGHTS and CDR2 YDEGEE come from the germline V gene. The CDR3 is CASSLRTGSNQPQHF. The CDR3 region has the DNA TGTGCCAGCAGCTTGAGAACAGGGAGCAATCAGCCCCAGCATTTT. The full variable domain, completed using reference TRBV5-8 and TRBJ1-5, is EAGVTQSPTHLIKTRGQQATLRCSPISGHTSVYWYQQALGLGLQFLLWYDEGEERNRGNFPPRFSGRQFPNYSSELNVNALELEDSALYLCASSLRTGSNQPQHFGDGTRLSIL.

V and J are TRBV5-1 and TRBJ2-3; D perhaps matches TRBD2 (7 bases). The CDR3 covers 15 residues. Trimming shortened V by 7 bases and J by 1 base, and 16 bases separated the two germline ends. Germline V gene sequence: CDR1 SGHRS, CDR2 YFSETQ. The CDR3: CASRVGGPRTDTQYF. For the CDR3, the DNA is TGCGCCAGCCGTGTGGGGGGGCCTCGCACAGATACGCAGTATTTT.

This clone was seen just once. The chain combines TRBV11-3 with TRBJ2-5; 10 bases are shared with TRBD2. Germline V CDR1 and CDR2: SGHNT, YENEEA. Unmatched junction bases numbered 12, after V lost 5 bases and J lost 3 bases. CDR3 length: 17 amino acids. In DNA form, the CDR3 reads TGTGCCAGCAGCCCTACACCGCTAGCGGGGGCCGAAGAGACCCAGTACTTC. Protein: CASSPTPLAGAEETQYF.

J is TRBJ2-6 and V is TRBV12-2; the D segment call TRBD1 is taken from the table without a DNA check. TRBV12-2 is a known pseudogene. The CDR3 spans 17 residues. CDR3 protein: CASRKNATQSRANVLTF. Here the CDR3 DNA reads TGTGCAAGTCGCAAGAATGCCACACAAAGTCGGGCCAACGTCCTGACTTTC.

The chain joins TRBV6-5 to TRBJ1-1; D call uncertain. Germline values: CDR1 MNHEY, CDR2 SVGAGI. The CDR3 contains 16 residues. V was clipped by 0 bases and J by 0 bases, with 11 bases between them. CDR3 sequence reads: CASSYSLQIMNTEAFF. Written as DNA, the CDR3 is TGTGCCAGCAGTTACTCCCTACAGATAATGAACACTGAAGCTTTCTTT.

In regard to this clone: A junction end diverges from the germline sequence, so it may reflect a read error. V and J are TRBV5-4 and TRBJ2-4; tentatively, D is TRBD2 (5 bases). This CDR3 region has 16 residues. Germline loops: CDR1 SGHNT, CDR2 YYREEE (reference sequence). DNA for the CDR3: TGTACCAGCAGCAGAGGAGGAACGGGGGCCAAAAACATTCAGTACTTC. Translation gives CTSSRGGTGAKNIQYF. Full variable domain (remainder filled in from reference TRBV5-4 and TRBJ2-4): ETGVTQSPTHLIKTRGQQVTLRCSSQSGHNTVSWYQQALGQGPQFIFQYYREEENGRGNFPPRFSGLQFPNYSSELNVNALELDDSALYLCTSSRGGTGAKNIQYFGAGTRLSVL.

V and J are TRBV5-1 and TRBJ2-6; 7 bases match TRBD1. The germline gives CDR1 SGHRS, CDR2 YFSETQ. This CDR3 region has 16 residues. The trim removed 4 bases at V and 2 bases at J, leaving 6 bases unmatched. The CDR3 coding sequence is TGCGCCAGCAGCGGAACCGGGACAGCTGGGGCCAACGTCCTGACTTTC. Protein: CASSGTGTAGANVLTF.

V is TRBV5-1 and J is TRBJ2-1; 10 bases are shared with TRBD2. The CDR3 has 17 amino acids. Trimming cost V 4 bases and J 5 bases; bases outside gene matches: 12. From germline, CDR1 is SGHRS and CDR2 YFSETQ. As DNA, the CDR3 is TGCGCCAGCAGCCCGGTCCTCGGTAGCGGGGGGCACAATGAGCAGTTCTTC. It is translated as CASSPVLGSGGHNEQFF. The full variable domain, rest sourced from reference TRBV5-1 and TRBJ2-1, is KAGVTQTPRYLIKTRGQQVTLSCSPISGHRSVSWYQQTPGQGLQFLFEYFSETQRNKGNFPGRFSGRQFSNSRSEMNVSTLELGDSALYLCASSPVLGSGGHNEQFFGPGTRLTVL.

The chain recombines TRBV5-4 with TRBJ1-3; D ambiguous. V dropped 2 bases and J dropped 0 bases, with 9 bases sitting between them. This CDR3 contains 15 residues. Per the germline V gene, CDR1 is SGHNT and CDR2 is YYREEE (reference sequence). CDR3 nucleotides: TGTGCCAGCAGCTTATTTGGGAACTCTGGAAACACCATATATTTT. Protein sequence: CASSLFGNSGNTIYF. Variable domain in full (rest from reference TRBV5-4 and TRBJ1-3): ETGVTQSPTHLIKTRGQQVTLRCSSQSGHNTVSWYQQALGQGPQFIFQYYREEENGRGNFPPRFSGLQFPNYSSELNVNALELDDSALYLCASSLFGNSGNTIYFGEGSWLTVV.

This chain uses TRBV27 with TRBJ1-6; D remains unclear. The CDR3 has 16 residues. Trimming took off 4 bases at V and 7 bases at J, with 17 bases between the two ends. Germline-derived CDR1 and CDR2 are MNHEY and SMNVEV (reference sequence). CDR3 residues: CASSSSAVALNSPLHF. The CDR3 nucleotides are TGTGCCAGCAGTTCCTCCGCGGTGGCATTAAATTCACCCCTCCACTTT.

The rearrangement links TRBV20-1 to TRBJ2-7; perhaps TRBD2 as D (5 bases). The CDR3 is made up of 11 amino acids. Trimming took 3 bases from V and 9 from J, leaving 12 bases between them. CDR1 is DFQATT and CDR2 is SNEGSKA in the germline V gene (reference sequence). The CDR3 bases are TGCAGTGCTAGGATCGCGGGCGGGCAGTACTTC. It encodes CSARIAGGQYF.

V gene TRBV7-2 combines with J gene TRBJ2-5, with D tentatively TRBD1 (5 bases). The germline V gene encodes CDR1 SGHTA and CDR2 FQGNSA. V lost 2 bases, J lost 3 bases, and 10 bases lay in between. CDR3 length: 14 amino acids. This chain's CDR3 is CASSLSPGKETQYF. CDR3 in DNA: TGTGCCAGCAGCTTATCCCCAGGGAAAGAGACCCAGTACTTC.

The V gene is TRBV7-3, the J gene TRBJ2-2; no clear D. Looked up from germline, CDR1 is SGHTA and CDR2 is FQGTGA. Trimming stripped 0 bases from V and 3 bases from J, with 2 bases between. This CDR3 contains 13 residues. This CDR3 is CASSLTYTGELFF. The CDR3 coding sequence is TGTGCCAGCAGCTTAACGTACACCGGGGAGCTGTTTTTT.

V and J are TRBV7-8 and TRBJ2-2; 10 nucleotides align to TRBD1. The CDR3 has 18 residues. Trimming took 6 bases from V and 5 from J; bases not matched to a gene: 15. Per germline, CDR1 SGHVS and CDR2 FQNEAQ. The CDR3 loop is CASRSGWGQGSVTGELFF. CDR3 bases: TGTGCCAGCAGGTCCGGTTGGGGACAGGGGTCTGTGACCGGGGAGCTGTTTTTT.

The rearrangement joins TRBV6-5 to TRBJ2-7, with D possibly matching TRBD1 (6 bases). Trimming stripped 2 bases from V and 6 bases from J, with 11 bases between. This CDR3 has 13 amino acids. In germline, CDR1 is MNHEY, CDR2 SVGAGI. The CDR3 nucleotides read TGTGCCAGCAGTTACGGGGGCAGGGGCGAGCAGTACTTC. Protein: CASSYGGRGEQYF.

The chain is built from TRBV2 and TRBJ2-7; perhaps TRBD1 as D (5 bases). The germline V gene has CDR1 SNHLY and CDR2 FYNNEI. The germline V and J ends were trimmed by 6 bases and 0 bases, with 12 bases remaining between them. This CDR3 is 14 amino acids long. CDR3 sequence (DNA): TGTGCCAGCAGCGCTGACAGATACTCCTACGAGCAGTACTTC. Its translation: CASSADRYSYEQYF.